This entry lists 5 T cell receptor beta chains sequenced from one sample in a study of monozygotic twins with inflammatory bowel disease. TCRdb re-called the 5' RACE reads; every CDR3 protein appears as one record, without DNA. Its table lists about 85,000 distinct CDR3 sequences. Sequencing was carried out using blood. The origin of the receptors is a human donor with ulcerative colitis or Crohn's disease, or a healthy co-twin of an affected twin (not recorded which).

This chain uses TRBV7-9 with TRBJ1-3. Germline V CDR1 and CDR2: SEHNR, FQNEAQ (reference sequence). The CDR3 extends over 17 amino acids. This CDR3 is CASSSQERLGSGNTIYF. Full variable domain (rest looked up from reference TRBV7-9 and TRBJ1-3): DTGVSQNPRHKITKRGQNVTFRCDPISEHNRLYWYRQTLGQGPEFLTYFQNEAQLEKSRLLSDRFSAERPKGSFSTLEIQRTEQGDSAMYLCASSSQERLGSGNTIYFGEGSWLTVV.

CDR3 loop: CSAENPRGASYNEQFF. This chain connects TRBV20-1 to TRBJ2-1; TCRdb's D call, TRBD1, is unchecked because there is no DNA. Germline CDR1 DFQATT, CDR2 SNEGSKA (reference sequence). There are 16 residues in the CDR3.

The rearrangement links TRBV6-1 to TRBJ1-2; the D gene TCRdb calls, TRBD1, cannot be checked with no DNA. Germline CDR1 MNHNS, CDR2 SASEGT. The CDR3 extends over 15 amino acids. The chain's CDR3 is CASIPRAPGSYGYTF.

CDR3 sequence: CASSPNPGGVDGYTF. The V call is TRBV7-3, the J call TRBJ1-2. Germline V gene lookup returns CDR1 SGHTA and CDR2 FQGTGA. The CDR3 is made up of 15 amino acids.

V gene TRBV27 combines with J gene TRBJ2-7; as DNA is missing, the TRBD1 call by TCRdb cannot be tested. CDR1 is MNHEY and CDR2 is SMNVEV in the germline V gene (reference sequence). This CDR3 is 15 amino acids long. CDR3 sequence reads: CASSPRGQGSYEQYF.